A selection of T cell receptor beta chains follows, all from one sample in a study of cytomegalovirus exposure and HLA in healthy donors. Profiling relied on immunoSEQ multiplex PCR, and the TCRdb table lists in-frame clones only, not all of them. The data show about 250,000 clones, less than 90% seen once. The sequenced sample consisted of PBMCs. The receptors come from a man aged 18 to 30 in good health and CMV-seropositive. Each CDR3 is given with its conserved first and last residue. The order of the fields is clone size, V gene, J gene, D gene, CDR3 length, CDR3 DNA, CDR3 protein. A D gene is named only where the DNA matches it firmly. Size values are once, few and many counts, or a class for expanded clones, and some rows have none.

abundance: -
v_gene: TRBV7-9
j_gene: TRBJ2-2
d_gene: TRBD1
len: 16
CDR3nt: TGTGCCAGCAGCCGAATGGGACAGGGGAACACCGGGGAGCTGTTTTTT
CDR3aa: CASSRMGQGNTGELFF

abundance: -
v_gene: TRBV9
j_gene: TRBJ2-1
d_gene: -
len: 18
CDR3nt: TGTGCCAGCAGCACCCGTAGCACCGTCCGGGGGTCGTACAATGAGCAGTTCTTC
CDR3aa: CASSTRSTVRGSYNEQFF

abundance: -
v_gene: TRBV5-1
j_gene: TRBJ2-2
d_gene: TRBD2
len: 17
CDR3nt: TGCGCCAGCAGCGCGACTAGCGGGAGTTGGGACCCCGGGGAGCTGTTTTTT
CDR3aa: CASSATSGSWDPGELFF

abundance: -
v_gene: TRBV7-9
j_gene: TRBJ2-7
d_gene: -
len: 15
CDR3nt: TGTGCCAGCAGCCCCCATCCCCCCCGCGGGGACGAGCAGTACTTC
CDR3aa: CASSPHPPRGDEQYF

abundance: -
v_gene: TRBV11-2
j_gene: TRBJ2-7
d_gene: -
len: 13
CDR3nt: TGTGCCAGCAGCTTCTTTCCATCGCAAGAGCAGTACTTC
CDR3aa: CASSFFPSQEQYF

abundance: -
v_gene: TRBV28
j_gene: TRBJ1-5
d_gene: -
len: 14
CDR3nt: TGTGCCAGCAGTTTGCCACAGGGTCATCAGCCCCAGCATTTT
CDR3aa: CASSLPQGHQPQHF

abundance: once
v_gene: TRBV5-6
j_gene: TRBJ2-1
d_gene: TRBD2
len: 17
CDR3nt: TGTGCCAGCAGAATTGGTCGACTAGCGGGTGGCCTCGTTGAGCAGTTCTTC
CDR3aa: CASRIGRLAGGLVEQFF

abundance: -
v_gene: TRBV5-1
j_gene: TRBJ1-4
d_gene: -
len: 15
CDR3nt: TGCGCCAGCAGCACTACAGGACCAACTAATGAAAAACTGTTTTTT
CDR3aa: CASSTTGPTNEKLFF

abundance: few
v_gene: TRBV11-2
j_gene: TRBJ1-1
d_gene: TRBD1
len: 17
CDR3nt: TGTGCCAGCAGCTCGTCCGACCAAGACAGGGCAAGTAGTGAAGCTTTCTTT
CDR3aa: CASSSSDQDRASSEAFF

abundance: -
v_gene: TRBV6-1
j_gene: TRBJ1-5
d_gene: -
len: 11
CDR3nt: TGTGCCAGCAGGTCGACAGGACCCCAGCATTTT
CDR3aa: CASRSTGPQHF

abundance: -
v_gene: TRBV15
j_gene: TRBJ1-1
d_gene: TRBD1
len: 15
CDR3nt: TGTGCCACCAGCAGCGCGGGACAGGAGAACACTGAAGCTTTCTTT
CDR3aa: CATSSAGQENTEAFF

abundance: -
v_gene: TRBV29-1
j_gene: TRBJ2-7
d_gene: -
len: 12
CDR3nt: TGCAGCGTCAGGACCCTCTCCTACGAGCAGTACTTC
CDR3aa: CSVRTLSYEQYF

abundance: -
v_gene: TRBV7-6
j_gene: TRBJ2-1
d_gene: -
len: 15
CDR3nt: TGTGCCAGCAGCTTAGAGGTCGGCTACTACAATGAGCAGTTCTTC
CDR3aa: CASSLEVGYYNEQFF

abundance: -
v_gene: TRBV6-1
j_gene: TRBJ2-1
d_gene: TRBD2
len: 15
CDR3nt: TGTGCCAGCAGTGAGGAAGCGGGAGGGCGAAGTGAGCAGTTCTTC
CDR3aa: CASSEEAGGRSEQFF

abundance: few
v_gene: TRBV18
j_gene: TRBJ1-2
d_gene: -
len: 13
CDR3nt: TGTGCCAGCTCTCCAGACAGTAGGCATGGCTACACCTTC
CDR3aa: CASSPDSRHGYTF

abundance: -
v_gene: TRBV6-5
j_gene: TRBJ2-1
d_gene: TRBD2
len: 15
CDR3nt: TGTGCCAGCAGTTACGAACTAGCGGGAGCCAATGAGCAGTTCTTC
CDR3aa: CASSYELAGANEQFF

abundance: -
v_gene: TRBV5-1
j_gene: TRBJ2-7
d_gene: -
len: 13
CDR3nt: TGCGCCAGCAGGTCCGACGGCTCCTACGAGCAGTACTTC
CDR3aa: CASRSDGSYEQYF

abundance: -
v_gene: TRBV27
j_gene: TRBJ2-3
d_gene: TRBD2
len: 16
CDR3nt: TGTGCCAGCGCTAGGCTACTAGCGGGAGGAGCAGATACGCAGTATTTT
CDR3aa: CASARLLAGGADTQYF

abundance: -
v_gene: TRBV25-1
j_gene: TRBJ1-2
d_gene: -
len: 15
CDR3nt: TGTGCCAGCTCGGTTCGGACTGCCGACCCCTATGGCTACACCTTC
CDR3aa: CASSVRTADPYGYTF

abundance: -
v_gene: TRBV27
j_gene: TRBJ2-6
d_gene: TRBD1
len: 18
CDR3nt: TGTGCCAGCAGTCGACGGGACAGGCTAAGCTCTGGGGCCAACGTCCTGACTTTC
CDR3aa: CASSRRDRLSSGANVLTF

abundance: -
v_gene: TRBV29-1
j_gene: TRBJ2-7
d_gene: TRBD1
len: 15
CDR3nt: TGCAGCGTTGAAGCCTACAGGGGGAGCGGCTACGAGCAGTACTTC
CDR3aa: CSVEAYRGSGYEQYF

abundance: -
v_gene: TRBV6-5
j_gene: TRBJ2-7
d_gene: -
len: 12
CDR3nt: TGTGCCAGCAGCCCCCCAGGGGGGGAGCAGTACTTC
CDR3aa: CASSPPGGEQYF

abundance: few
v_gene: TRBV6-4
j_gene: TRBJ2-6
d_gene: -
len: 15
CDR3nt: TGTGCCAGCAGTGAAGACTCCTCTGGGGCCAACGTCCTGACTTTC
CDR3aa: CASSEDSSGANVLTF

abundance: -
v_gene: TRBV27
j_gene: TRBJ2-7
d_gene: TRBD1
len: 14
CDR3nt: TGTGCCAGCAGTTTCGGGACAGGGGGTTACGAGCAGTACTTC
CDR3aa: CASSFGTGGYEQYF

abundance: -
v_gene: TRBV12-5
j_gene: TRBJ1-1
d_gene: -
len: 17
CDR3nt: TGTGCTAGTGGTTTTTGGGGGGCTGGGGGATTCGACACTGAAGCTTTCTTT
CDR3aa: CASGFWGAGGFDTEAFF

abundance: -
v_gene: TRBV2
j_gene: TRBJ1-5
d_gene: -
len: 13
CDR3nt: TGTGCCAGCAGTGAAGAACGGAATCAGCCCCAGCATTTT
CDR3aa: CASSEERNQPQHF

abundance: -
v_gene: TRBV6-1
j_gene: TRBJ1-4
d_gene: TRBD1
len: 14
CDR3nt: TGTGCCAGCACCCTGGGACAGGGAAATGGAAAACTGTTTTTT
CDR3aa: CASTLGQGNGKLFF

abundance: -
v_gene: TRBV27
j_gene: TRBJ1-4
d_gene: -
len: 13
CDR3nt: TGTGCATCGGGAGTGTTCAGAGGAGAAAAACTGTTTTTT
CDR3aa: CASGVFRGEKLFF

abundance: -
v_gene: TRBV7-9
j_gene: TRBJ2-1
d_gene: TRBD2
len: 14
CDR3nt: TGTGCCAGCAGCCCGTTAGCGGGTCAAAATGAGCAGTTCTTC
CDR3aa: CASSPLAGQNEQFF

abundance: -
v_gene: TRBV7-7
j_gene: TRBJ2-7
d_gene: -
len: 13
CDR3nt: TGTGCCAGCAGCCCTAGTCAGGGCTACGAGCAGTACTTC
CDR3aa: CASSPSQGYEQYF

abundance: few
v_gene: TRBV5-8
j_gene: TRBJ1-1
d_gene: -
len: 14
CDR3nt: TGTGCCAGCAGCCGGGGGGGCAAGGATTTCGGCGCTTTCTTT
CDR3aa: CASSRGGKDFGAFF

abundance: -
v_gene: TRBV27
j_gene: TRBJ1-4
d_gene: -
len: 14
CDR3nt: TGTGCCAGCAGACCCTTGGGGCTCAATGAAAAACTGTTTTTT
CDR3aa: CASRPLGLNEKLFF

abundance: -
v_gene: TRBV6-6
j_gene: TRBJ1-2
d_gene: -
len: 14
CDR3nt: TGTGCCAGCAGTTACGAGGGGGGCGCTGAGGGCTACACCTTC
CDR3aa: CASSYEGGAEGYTF

abundance: -
v_gene: TRBV5-4
j_gene: TRBJ2-1
d_gene: -
len: 13
CDR3nt: TGTGCCAGCAGCTTGGAGCGGAACAATGAGCAGTTCTTC
CDR3aa: CASSLERNNEQFF

abundance: -
v_gene: TRBV30
j_gene: TRBJ2-1
d_gene: TRBD2
len: 14
CDR3nt: TGTGCCGTCAACTCGGGACTAGCGAACACCCGGCAGTTCTTC
CDR3aa: CAVNSGLANTRQFF

abundance: few
v_gene: TRBV19
j_gene: TRBJ1-2
d_gene: -
len: 13
CDR3nt: TGTGCCAGTATTGGCGGTTGGCCAGACGGCTACACCTTC
CDR3aa: CASIGGWPDGYTF

abundance: -
v_gene: TRBV10-3
j_gene: TRBJ1-2
d_gene: -
len: 11
CDR3nt: TGTGCCATCAGTGAGAGGGAAGGCTACACCTTC
CDR3aa: CAISEREGYTF

abundance: few
v_gene: TRBV5-1
j_gene: TRBJ1-1
d_gene: -
len: 14
CDR3nt: TGCGCCAGCAGCTTACAGGGTGCGAACACTGAAGCTTTCTTT
CDR3aa: CASSLQGANTEAFF

abundance: -
v_gene: TRBV7-6
j_gene: TRBJ2-7
d_gene: -
len: 15
CDR3nt: TGTGCCAGCAGCTTTGGGACTTCCTATTCCTACGAGCAGTACTTC
CDR3aa: CASSFGTSYSYEQYF

abundance: -
v_gene: TRBV19
j_gene: TRBJ2-5
d_gene: -
len: 16
CDR3nt: TGTGCCAGCCTCCCTCTTAGGGGTGGGCTTCAAGAGACCCAGTACTTC
CDR3aa: CASLPLRGGLQETQYF

abundance: once
v_gene: TRBV2
j_gene: TRBJ2-7
d_gene: TRBD2
len: 15
CDR3nt: TGTGCCAGCAGTGAAAGGCTAGCGGAAGCCTACGAGCAGTACTTC
CDR3aa: CASSERLAEAYEQYF

abundance: -
v_gene: TRBV6-6
j_gene: TRBJ2-7
d_gene: TRBD1
len: 14
CDR3nt: TGTGCCAGCAGTAAACCGGGACAGTCCTACGAGCAGTACTTC
CDR3aa: CASSKPGQSYEQYF